These T cell receptor beta chains were read from a single sample in a study of blood T cell repertoires in COVID-19. Measured with immunoSEQ multiplex PCR; TCRdb has only the in-frame clones, and not every one. The repertoire has 300,000 to 450,000 clones, around 84% of them found once; the top ten carry roughly 3.4%. The source material was peripheral blood. These receptor sequences come from a woman aged 18-29 years with acute or convalescent COVID-19. Both conserved end residues are part of each CDR3. D genes are given only for firm matches. Not all rows give a size; the values are once, few, many and, for expanded clones, a class.

>TRBJ2-5|.|TRBV6-5|.
TGTGCCAGCACGGTAGCGGCCCAAGAGACCCAGTACTTC
CASTVAAQETQYF
>TRBJ2-1|TRBD2|TRBV18|.
TGTGCCAGCTCACCGCCGGGACTAGCGGTTAATGAGCAGTTCTTC
CASSPPGLAVNEQFF
>TRBJ2-3|TRBD2|TRBV2|.
TGTGCCAGCAGCCCGGGGGGGCCGGGCACAGATACGCAGTATTTT
CASSPGGPGTDTQYF
>TRBJ2-3|TRBD1|TRBV19|.
TGTGCCAGTAGTATAGGACAGGGGGTCTTCACAGATACGCAGTATTTT
CASSIGQGVFTDTQYF
>TRBJ2-7|.|TRBV5-1|.
TGCGCCAGCAGTAAAAACGGAGAACTCATCTACGAGCAGTACTTC
CASSKNGELIYEQYF
>TRBJ1-1|.|TRBV29-1|once
TGCAGCGTTGATGGGAGGCCTGAAGCTTTCTTT
CSVDGRPEAFF
>TRBJ2-3|TRBD2|TRBV2|.
TGTGCCAGCAGAACTGGACTAGGGGCCAAAACAGATACGCAGTATTTT
CASRTGLGAKTDTQYF
>TRBJ2-5|TRBD2|TRBV9|.
TGTGCCAGCAGCACCGGACTAGCGGGAGGGAAGGAGACCCAGTACTTC
CASSTGLAGGKETQYF
>TRBJ1-2|TRBD1|TRBV5-8|once
TGTGCCAGCAGCTGGGGACAGGGGGATGGCTACACCTTC
CASSWGQGDGYTF
>TRBJ2-7|.|TRBV3-1/TRBV3-2|.
TGTGCCAGCAGCCAAGATAGCAGGGTGGAAGAGCAGTACTTC
CASSQDSRVEEQYF
>TRBJ1-6|.|TRBV5-6|.
TGTGCCAGCAGCTACCAGGGGCAAGAGTCACCCCTCCACTTT
CASSYQGQESPLHF